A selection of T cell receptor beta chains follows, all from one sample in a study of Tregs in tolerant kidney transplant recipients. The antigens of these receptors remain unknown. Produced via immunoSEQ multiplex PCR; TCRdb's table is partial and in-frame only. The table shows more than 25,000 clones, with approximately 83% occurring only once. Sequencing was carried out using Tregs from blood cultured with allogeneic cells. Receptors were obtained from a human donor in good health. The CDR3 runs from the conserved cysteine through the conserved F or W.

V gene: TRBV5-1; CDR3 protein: CASSLGQGIGELFF
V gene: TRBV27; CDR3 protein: CASSLSRGLGEKLFF
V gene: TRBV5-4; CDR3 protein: CASSRGTAVGAFF
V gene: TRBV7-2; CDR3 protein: CASSLVVSRPGRNTEAFF
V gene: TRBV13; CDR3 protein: CASSRYEGSAFF
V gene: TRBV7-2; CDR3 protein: CASSLNRDQSPPLHF
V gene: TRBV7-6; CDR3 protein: CASSLRGGDTDTQYF
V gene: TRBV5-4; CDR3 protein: CASSLYGNPGELFF
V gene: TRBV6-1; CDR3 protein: CASSEIVGWASEQYF
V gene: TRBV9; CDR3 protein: CASSSGQGAPGELFF
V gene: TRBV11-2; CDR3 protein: CASSHLLGLHTDTQYF
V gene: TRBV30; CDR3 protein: CAWSWGKTNYGYTF
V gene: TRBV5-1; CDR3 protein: CASSLRLADYGYTF
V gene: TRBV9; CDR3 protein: CASSVGQMVSEAFF